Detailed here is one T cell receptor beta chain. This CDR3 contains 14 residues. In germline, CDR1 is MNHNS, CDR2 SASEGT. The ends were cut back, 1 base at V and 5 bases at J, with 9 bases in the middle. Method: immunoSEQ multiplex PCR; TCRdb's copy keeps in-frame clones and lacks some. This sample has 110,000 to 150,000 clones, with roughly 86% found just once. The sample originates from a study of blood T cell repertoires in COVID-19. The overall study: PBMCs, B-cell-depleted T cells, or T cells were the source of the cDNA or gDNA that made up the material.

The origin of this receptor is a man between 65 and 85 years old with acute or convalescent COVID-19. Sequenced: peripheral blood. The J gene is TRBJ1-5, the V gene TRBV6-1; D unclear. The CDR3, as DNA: TGTGCCAGCAGTGAAGGGTCGGGAGATCAGCCCCAGCATTTT. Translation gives CASSEGSGDQPQHF.